Listed below are T cell receptor beta chains from one sample, sequenced in a study of blood T cell repertoires in COVID-19. Profiling relied on immunoSEQ multiplex PCR, and the TCRdb table lists in-frame clones only, not all of them. Here the sample spans roughly 190,000 clones, around 89% being singletons. The sequencing sample was made of peripheral blood. The receptors here all came from a human donor in a cohort sampled during active COVID-19. Both conserved end residues are part of each CDR3. The D gene is left open where the match is weak. Not all rows give a size; the values are once, few, many and, for expanded clones, a class.

cdr3_nt: TGTGCCAGCAGCTTGGGACAGGACGCCGAGCAGTACTTC; cdr3_aa: CASSLGQDAEQYF; cdr3_length: 13; clone_size: NA; d_call: NA; v_call: TRBV5-4; j_call: TRBJ2-7
cdr3_nt: TGTGCCAGCAGCTCTCAGCGGGGGGTAGGGGAGACCCAGTACTTC; cdr3_aa: CASSSQRGVGETQYF; cdr3_length: 15; clone_size: NA; d_call: TRBD2; v_call: TRBV7-2; j_call: TRBJ2-5
cdr3_nt: TGTGCCAGCAGTTTATGGGGGGGACAGGGCAGACACGAGCAGTACTTC; cdr3_aa: CASSLWGGQGRHEQYF; cdr3_length: 16; clone_size: NA; d_call: TRBD1; v_call: TRBV28; j_call: TRBJ2-7
cdr3_nt: TGCGCCAGCAGCCAGGCAGGGGTGGGCTATGAAAAACTGTTTTTT; cdr3_aa: CASSQAGVGYEKLFF; cdr3_length: 15; clone_size: NA; d_call: NA; v_call: TRBV4-1; j_call: TRBJ1-4
cdr3_nt: TGTGCCAGCGTACTGTCCCCCGCTAACTATGGCTACACCTTC; cdr3_aa: CASVLSPANYGYTF; cdr3_length: 14; clone_size: NA; d_call: NA; v_call: TRBV7-9; j_call: TRBJ1-2
cdr3_nt: TGTGCCAGCAGTGCATCCCCCTTCGGGGAAGGACAAGAGACCCAGTACTTC; cdr3_aa: CASSASPFGEGQETQYF; cdr3_length: 17; clone_size: NA; d_call: NA; v_call: TRBV28; j_call: TRBJ2-5
cdr3_nt: TGTGCCAGCTCACCAAGCGGGGGGGGTGACATTCAGTACTTC; cdr3_aa: CASSPSGGGDIQYF; cdr3_length: 14; clone_size: NA; d_call: TRBD2; v_call: TRBV18; j_call: TRBJ2-4
cdr3_nt: TGTGCCAGCAGTTTACTCGGACAGGGCGGGGTGCAGTACTTC; cdr3_aa: CASSLLGQGGVQYF; cdr3_length: 14; clone_size: NA; d_call: TRBD1; v_call: TRBV27; j_call: TRBJ2-7
cdr3_nt: TGTGCCAGCAGCATTAGCGGGAGCCGCTACGAGCAGTACTTC; cdr3_aa: CASSISGSRYEQYF; cdr3_length: 14; clone_size: NA; d_call: TRBD2; v_call: TRBV11-2; j_call: TRBJ2-7
cdr3_nt: TGTGCCAGCAGCCCCGAACCTACAGGGGGGGGAGAGACCCAGTACTTC; cdr3_aa: CASSPEPTGGGETQYF; cdr3_length: 16; clone_size: NA; d_call: NA; v_call: TRBV3-1/TRBV3-2; j_call: TRBJ2-5
cdr3_nt: TGTGCCAGCAGGCAACTGAGCGGGAGGGCGGATACGCAGTATTTT; cdr3_aa: CASRQLSGRADTQYF; cdr3_length: 15; clone_size: NA; d_call: TRBD2; v_call: TRBV2; j_call: TRBJ2-3
cdr3_nt: TGTGCCACCAGCAGAAGGACAGGGGGTAACTATGGCTACACCTTC; cdr3_aa: CATSRRTGGNYGYTF; cdr3_length: 15; clone_size: NA; d_call: TRBD1; v_call: TRBV15; j_call: TRBJ1-2
cdr3_nt: TGCGCCAGCAGCTCGACTAACCTTTACAATGAGCAGTTCTTC; cdr3_aa: CASSSTNLYNEQFF; cdr3_length: 14; clone_size: NA; d_call: NA; v_call: TRBV5-1; j_call: TRBJ2-1
cdr3_nt: TGTGCCAGCAGTTCAAGGACAGGGGGCCTCTATGGCTACACCTTC; cdr3_aa: CASSSRTGGLYGYTF; cdr3_length: 15; clone_size: NA; d_call: TRBD1; v_call: TRBV27; j_call: TRBJ1-2
cdr3_nt: TGTGCCAGCAGCCTGACAGGGGGGGATTATGGCTACACCTTC; cdr3_aa: CASSLTGGDYGYTF; cdr3_length: 14; clone_size: NA; d_call: TRBD1; v_call: TRBV11-2; j_call: TRBJ1-2
cdr3_nt: TGTGCCAGTAGAACCGGGACAGGGGATCTCGAGCAGTACTTC; cdr3_aa: CASRTGTGDLEQYF; cdr3_length: 14; clone_size: once; d_call: TRBD1; v_call: TRBV19; j_call: TRBJ2-7
cdr3_nt: TGCAGTGCTAGTAAGGGGAATAGCAATCAGCCCCAGCATTTT; cdr3_aa: CSASKGNSNQPQHF; cdr3_length: 14; clone_size: few; d_call: NA; v_call: TRBV20-1; j_call: TRBJ1-5
cdr3_nt: TGTGCCACCAGTGTAGGGGGACAGGGCCTCAATGAGCAGTTCTTC; cdr3_aa: CATSVGGQGLNEQFF; cdr3_length: 15; clone_size: NA; d_call: TRBD1; v_call: TRBV24-1; j_call: TRBJ2-1
cdr3_nt: TGTGCCAGCAGCTCCGGGACAGGCGAGGGTAATTCACCCCTCCACTTT; cdr3_aa: CASSSGTGEGNSPLHF; cdr3_length: 16; clone_size: NA; d_call: TRBD1; v_call: TRBV5-6; j_call: TRBJ1-6
cdr3_nt: TGTGCGAGCACCCATCTGGGGGGGAATGAGCAGTTCTTC; cdr3_aa: CASTHLGGNEQFF; cdr3_length: 13; clone_size: once; d_call: TRBD2; v_call: TRBV6-5; j_call: TRBJ2-1
cdr3_nt: TGTGCCAGAAGCACCGACAGGGGGGGCATAGATACGCAGTATTTT; cdr3_aa: CARSTDRGGIDTQYF; cdr3_length: 15; clone_size: once; d_call: TRBD1; v_call: TRBV5-3; j_call: TRBJ2-3
cdr3_nt: TGTGCCAGTAGTGTTACAGGATCTGGGGCCAACGTCCTGACTTTC; cdr3_aa: CASSVTGSGANVLTF; cdr3_length: 15; clone_size: NA; d_call: NA; v_call: TRBV19; j_call: TRBJ2-6
cdr3_nt: TGTGCCAGCAGTGGGCGTAGGACAGTTAGCACAGATACGCAGTATTTT; cdr3_aa: CASSGRRTVSTDTQYF; cdr3_length: 16; clone_size: once; d_call: NA; v_call: TRBV2; j_call: TRBJ2-3
cdr3_nt: TGTGCCACCAGCAGAGTTTTATATAGCGGGAGGGAACTACAAGAGACCCAGTACTTC; cdr3_aa: CATSRVLYSGRELQETQYF; cdr3_length: 19; clone_size: NA; d_call: TRBD2; v_call: TRBV15; j_call: TRBJ2-5
cdr3_nt: TGTGCCAGCAGGAGACAGGGGGCTGGCTATGGCTACACCTTC; cdr3_aa: CASRRQGAGYGYTF; cdr3_length: 14; clone_size: few; d_call: TRBD1; v_call: TRBV28; j_call: TRBJ1-2
cdr3_nt: TGTGCCTGGAGTCGTACGGGACAAGTATACAATGAGCAGTTCTTC; cdr3_aa: CAWSRTGQVYNEQFF; cdr3_length: 15; clone_size: NA; d_call: NA; v_call: TRBV30; j_call: TRBJ2-1
cdr3_nt: TGTGCCAGCGTTAGGGGCAGACAGGGATTCTCCTATGGCTACACCTTC; cdr3_aa: CASVRGRQGFSYGYTF; cdr3_length: 16; clone_size: NA; d_call: TRBD1; v_call: TRBV6-6; j_call: TRBJ1-2
cdr3_nt: TGTGCCAGCAGTACGAAAGTAGCGGGAGGATATACGCAGTATTTT; cdr3_aa: CASSTKVAGGYTQYF; cdr3_length: 15; clone_size: NA; d_call: TRBD2; v_call: TRBV27; j_call: TRBJ2-3
cdr3_nt: TGTGCCAGCAGCCCTCGTGGGTCTAGCGATACGCAGTATTTT; cdr3_aa: CASSPRGSSDTQYF; cdr3_length: 14; clone_size: NA; d_call: NA; v_call: TRBV7-2; j_call: TRBJ2-3
cdr3_nt: TGTGCCAGCAGCGGAGCGGAGTATCCTAGAGAGCAGTACTTC; cdr3_aa: CASSGAEYPREQYF; cdr3_length: 14; clone_size: NA; d_call: NA; v_call: TRBV3-1/TRBV3-2; j_call: TRBJ2-7
cdr3_nt: TGCGCCAGCAGCTTGACAGGGACGAGTCGGGAGACCCAGTACTTC; cdr3_aa: CASSLTGTSRETQYF; cdr3_length: 15; clone_size: NA; d_call: NA; v_call: TRBV5-1; j_call: TRBJ2-5
cdr3_nt: TGTGCCAGCAGCCCTGGCGGAGGGAGGGGAGCTTTCTTT; cdr3_aa: CASSPGGGRGAFF; cdr3_length: 13; clone_size: NA; d_call: NA; v_call: TRBV27; j_call: TRBJ1-1
cdr3_nt: TGTGCCTGGAGTAGCGGGAGTGGGTTAGAGACCCAGTACTTC; cdr3_aa: CAWSSGSGLETQYF; cdr3_length: 14; clone_size: NA; d_call: TRBD2; v_call: TRBV30; j_call: TRBJ2-5
cdr3_nt: TGTGCCAGCAGTTACCAGGTAACTGGTAATTCACCCCTCCACTTT; cdr3_aa: CASSYQVTGNSPLHF; cdr3_length: 15; clone_size: few; d_call: NA; v_call: TRBV6-5; j_call: TRBJ1-6
cdr3_nt: TGTGCCAGCAGTGAAACTCAGGTTCCTTCGGCCTATGGCTACACCTTC; cdr3_aa: CASSETQVPSAYGYTF; cdr3_length: 16; clone_size: NA; d_call: NA; v_call: TRBV2; j_call: TRBJ1-2
cdr3_nt: TGTGCCAGCAGCCCGCGTCCGGGGGGCTATGGCTACACCTTC; cdr3_aa: CASSPRPGGYGYTF; cdr3_length: 14; clone_size: NA; d_call: NA; v_call: TRBV7-2; j_call: TRBJ1-2
cdr3_nt: TGTGCCAGCAGCGAGAGGGAAGCGGGGGGGAGCTCCTACGAGCAGTACTTC; cdr3_aa: CASSEREAGGSSYEQYF; cdr3_length: 17; clone_size: NA; d_call: TRBD2; v_call: TRBV9; j_call: TRBJ2-7
cdr3_nt: TGTGCCAGCTCACGGCAGACAGATACGCAGTATTTT; cdr3_aa: CASSRQTDTQYF; cdr3_length: 12; clone_size: NA; d_call: NA; v_call: TRBV18; j_call: TRBJ2-3
cdr3_nt: TGTGCCAGTAGTACGTTCCTGGGGCTCACAGATACGCAGTATTTT; cdr3_aa: CASSTFLGLTDTQYF; cdr3_length: 15; clone_size: NA; d_call: NA; v_call: TRBV19; j_call: TRBJ2-3
cdr3_nt: TGCGCCAGCAGCCAGGCAGGCGACGCCTACGAGCAGTACTTC; cdr3_aa: CASSQAGDAYEQYF; cdr3_length: 14; clone_size: NA; d_call: NA; v_call: TRBV4-3; j_call: TRBJ2-7
cdr3_nt: TGTGCCAGCAGCTACCGACAGACCGAGTATGGCTACACCTTC; cdr3_aa: CASSYRQTEYGYTF; cdr3_length: 14; clone_size: NA; d_call: NA; v_call: TRBV7-2; j_call: TRBJ1-2
cdr3_nt: TGTGCCAGCAGTCTTCCCGGGGGTTCACCCCTCCACTTT; cdr3_aa: CASSLPGGSPLHF; cdr3_length: 13; clone_size: NA; d_call: NA; v_call: TRBV6-2/TRBV6-3; j_call: TRBJ1-6
cdr3_nt: TGTGCCAGCAGACAGGGGGGACTGTTTTTT; cdr3_aa: CASRQGGLFF; cdr3_length: 10; clone_size: NA; d_call: TRBD1; v_call: TRBV6-5; j_call: TRBJ1-4
cdr3_nt: TGTGCCAGCAGTAGGGACAGCCTCTACAATGAGCAGTTCTTC; cdr3_aa: CASSRDSLYNEQFF; cdr3_length: 14; clone_size: NA; d_call: TRBD1; v_call: TRBV6-5; j_call: TRBJ2-1
cdr3_nt: TGTGCCAGCAGCGCCCTCAGCGGGAGGAGGGGATGGTACGAGCAGTACTTC; cdr3_aa: CASSALSGRRGWYEQYF; cdr3_length: 17; clone_size: NA; d_call: TRBD2; v_call: TRBV7-2; j_call: TRBJ2-7